This T cell receptor (beta chain) was obtained from a study of T-cell memory formation after mild COVID-19. V lost 0 bases, J lost 6 bases, and 16 bases lay in between. Germline lookup yields CDR1 LGHNA and CDR2 YSLEER. The CDR3 extends over 16 amino acids. TCRdb reprocessed the 5' RACE reads with MiXCR, giving one entry per CDR3 protein. The repertoire holds about 57,000 distinct CDR3 sequences, more than 9% seen once, with around 25% in the top ten. This clonotype was seen many times. What was sequenced was PBMCs or a T cell subset sorted from them (not recorded which). This TCR was sampled from a young man who had mild COVID-19 (a few samples of this study predate the infection). Cell type and time point are not known. The chain carries TRBV4-3 and TRBJ2-3; maybe TRBD2 (5 bases). As DNA, the CDR3 is TGCGCCAGCAGCCAAGATCTATCCGTTGGGAGTGATACGCAGTATTTT. Translating it yields CASSQDLSVGSDTQYF.